Listed here are 32 T cell receptor beta chains from one sample, sequenced in a study of blood T cell repertoires in COVID-19. Profiled with immunoSEQ multiplex PCR; TCRdb holds only in-frame clones, not every one. Here the sample spans 200,000 to 250,000 clones, roughly 90% being singletons. The sample comprised PBMCs or T cells enriched from blood (not recorded which). Every receptor here comes from a woman in her 30s who had recovered from COVID-19.

This clone was seen ten or more times. The chain uses TRBV7-9 and TRBJ2-1; the match to TRBD1 covers 10 bases. Germline assignment: CDR1 SEHNR and CDR2 FQNEAQ (reference sequence). The CDR3 consists of 15 residues. J was trimmed by 2 bases and V by 6 bases; bases with no gene match: 4. The CDR3 region is CASSWGTGAYNEQFF. CDR3 DNA: TGTGCCAGCAGTTGGGGGACAGGGGCCTACAATGAGCAGTTCTTC. Together with reference TRBV7-9 and TRBJ2-1, the CDR3 gives the full variable domain: DTGVSQNPRHKITKRGQNVTFRCDPISEHNRLYWYRQTLGQGPEFLTYFQNEAQLEKSRLLSDRFSAERPKGSFSTLEIQRTEQGDSAMYLCASSWGTGAYNEQFFGPGTRLTVL.

This clone was counted once. The genes are TRBV14 and TRBJ1-2; D gene unclear. From germline, CDR1 is SGHDN and CDR2 FVKESK. The CDR3 has 15 residues. The ends were cut back, 0 bases at V and 6 bases at J, with 14 bases in the middle. CDR3 sequence (DNA): TGTGCCAGCAGCCAAGACAGAAGATCAACTAATGGCTACACCTTC. It codes for CASSQDRRSTNGYTF.

CDR3: CASSPQAPSGGGQETQYF. The CDR3 DNA sequence: TGTGCCAGCAGCCCACAGGCCCCTAGCGGGGGGGGGCAAGAGACCCAGTACTTC. The chain employs TRBV28 and TRBJ2-5; 12 nucleotides match TRBD2. The length of the CDR3 is 18 residues. CDR1 and CDR2 from the germline V gene are MDHEN and SYDVKM. The trim removed 6 bases at V and 2 bases at J, leaving 13 bases unmatched.

V and J are TRBV7-2 and TRBJ1-1; TRBD1 is a possible D gene (5 bases). Germline values: CDR1 SGHTA, CDR2 FQGNSA. The CDR3 has 14 residues. V was clipped by 1 base and J by 4 bases, with 10 bases between them. CDR3 DNA sequence: TGTGCCAGCAGCTTAGGCAGGGCACGCACTGAAGCTTTCTTT. It yields the protein CASSLGRARTEAFF. Full variable domain (remainder filled in from reference TRBV7-2 and TRBJ1-1): GAGVSQSPSNKVTEKGKDVELRCDPISGHTALYWYRQSLGQGLEFLIYFQGNSAPDKSGLPSDRFSAERTGGSVSTLTIQRTQQEDSAVYLCASSLGRARTEAFFGQGTRLTVV.

This chain connects TRBV29-1 to TRBJ1-2; D is ambiguous. CDR3 size: 14 residues. Germline V gives CDR1 SQVTM, CDR2 ANQGSEA. With 1 base removed from V and 4 bases from J, the gap between germline ends came to 13 bases. CDR3 sequence reads: CSVEGGGGSYGYTF. The CDR3 bases are TGCAGCGTTGAAGGTGGTGGAGGGAGCTATGGCTACACCTTC. The full variable domain, rest sourced from reference TRBV29-1 and TRBJ1-2, is SAVISQKPSRDICQRGTSLTIQCQVDSQVTMMFWYRQQPGQSLTLIATANQGSEATYESGFVIDKFPISRPNLTFSTLTVSNMSPEDSSIYLCSVEGGGGSYGYTFGSGTRLTVV.

The rearrangement uses TRBV11-2 and TRBJ1-1, with 7 positions matching TRBD1. Germline-derived CDR1 and CDR2 are SGHAT and FQNNGV. This CDR3 region has 14 residues. The V segment lost 5 bases and the J segment 9 bases; nucleotides outside the gene matches: 12. The CDR3 loop is CASSPGQPSEKAFF. CDR3 in DNA: TGTGCCAGCAGCCCGGGACAGCCATCCGAGAAAGCTTTCTTT.

This sequence joins TRBV4-1 and TRBJ1-3, with 8 bases that match TRBD1. The CDR3 sequence is 20 residues long. Germline CDR1 is MGHRA and CDR2 is YSYEKL. Trimming cost V 3 bases and J 3 bases; bases outside gene matches: 19. The CDR3 DNA reads TGCGCCAGCAGCCAGACCGGGACAGGCTGGACCCAGGCCTTTGGAAACACCATATATTTT. This translates into CASSQTGTGWTQAFGNTIYF.

This chain joins TRBV7-9 and TRBJ2-7; D gene ambiguous. The ends were cut back, 1 base at V and 2 bases at J, with 9 bases in the middle. The germline V gene has CDR1 SEHNR and CDR2 FQNEAQ (reference sequence). The CDR3 covers 14 residues. The CDR3 sequence is CASSLGRPTYEQYF. The CDR3 region has the DNA TGTGCCAGCAGCTTAGGCAGGCCAACCTACGAGCAGTACTTC.

The chain links TRBV6-2 or TRBV6-3 to TRBJ1-2, with D unresolved. Looked up from germline, CDR1 is MNHEY and CDR2 is SVGEGT. There are 13 residues in the CDR3. V lost 5 bases and J lost 5, with 12 bases in between. DNA for the CDR3: TGTGCCAGCAGTGACACGTCCGGATATGGCTACACCTTC. Amino acids: CASSDTSGYGYTF.

The chain employs TRBV12-5 and TRBJ1-2; unclear D gene. The germline gives CDR1 LGHNT, CDR2 FRNRAP. The V end was cut by 8 bases, the J end by 4 bases, with 11 bases between. This CDR3 is built from 12 residues. The CDR3 protein is CASSEYGYGYTF. The CDR3 DNA reads as TGTGCTAGTTCGGAGTATGGCTATGGCTACACCTTC.

The chain has TRBV9 and TRBJ2-5; 10 nucleotides match TRBD2. Germline CDR1 reads SGDLS; CDR2 reads YYNGEE. This CDR3 has 16 amino acids. The trim removed 0 bases at V and 2 bases at J, leaving 4 bases unmatched. The CDR3 nucleotides are TGTGCCAGCAGCGTAGCTCCTAGCGGGGGACAAGAGACCCAGTACTTC. The encoded protein is CASSVAPSGGQETQYF.

For this clone: This CDR3 is also generated by other DNA sequences in the sample. The chain links TRBV4-3 to TRBJ1-1, with a tentative D call TRBD1 (6 bases). This CDR3 contains 15 residues. The V and J ends lost 0 bases and 3 bases respectively, with 11 bases between them. Germline assignment: CDR1 LGHNA and CDR2 YSLEER. CDR3 protein: CASSQDRGGDTEAFF. The CDR3, as DNA: TGCGCCAGCAGCCAAGATCGGGGGGGCGACACTGAAGCTTTCTTT.

The rearrangement joins TRBV5-6 to TRBJ1-1; 9 bases match TRBD1. Germline CDR1 SGHDT, CDR2 YYEEEE. After removal of 1 base from V and 4 bases from J, the junction contained 2 bases not matched to a gene. The CDR3 consists of 14 residues. The CDR3 here is CASSLWGQGTEAFF. The CDR3 DNA reads as TGTGCCAGCAGCTTGTGGGGACAGGGCACTGAAGCTTTCTTT.

This chain uses TRBV9 with TRBJ2-3; 8 nucleotides line up with TRBD1. The CDR3 covers 15 residues. J was trimmed by 5 bases and V by 2 bases; bases with no gene match: 7. Germline lookup yields CDR1 SGDLS and CDR2 YYNGEE. CDR3 sequence reads: CASSVGTGHGDTQYF. The CDR3 DNA follows: TGTGCCAGCAGCGTCGGGACAGGACATGGAGATACGCAGTATTTT. Using reference TRBV9 and TRBJ2-3 for the parts outside the CDR3, the full variable domain is DSGVTQTPKHLITATGQRVTLRCSPRSGDLSVYWYQQSLDQGLQFLIQYYNGEERAKGNILERFSAQQFPDLHSELNLSSLELGDSALYFCASSVGTGHGDTQYFGPGTRLTVL.

The J gene is TRBJ2-1, the V gene TRBV5-5; TRBD1 matches at 10 bases. CDR1 is SGHKS, CDR2 YYEKEE, per germline (reference sequence). The CDR3 extends over 15 amino acids. With V trimmed by 4 bases and J by 1 base, 2 bases remained unmatched. The CDR3 loop is CASSVGQGSYNEQFF. The CDR3 nucleotides are TGTGCCAGCAGCGTGGGACAGGGGTCCTACAATGAGCAGTTCTTC. The whole variable domain, remainder taken from reference TRBV5-5 and TRBJ2-1, is DAGVTQSPTHLIKTRGQQVTLRCSPISGHKSVSWYQQVLGQGPQFIFQYYEKEERGRGNFPDRFSARQFPNYSSELNVNALLLGDSALYLCASSVGQGSYNEQFFGPGTRLTVL.

Only one count was recorded for this clone. CDR3 coding DNA: TGTGCCAGCAGCTTAGGCAACAGGGCAACCGGGGAGCTGTTTTTT. Residues: CASSLGNRATGELFF. The rearrangement uses TRBV7-8 and TRBJ2-2, with D possibly TRBD1 on 6 matching bases. Trimming shortened V by 1 base and J by 5 bases, and 11 bases separated the two germline ends. CDR1 SGHVS and CDR2 FQNEAQ come from the germline V gene. CDR3 length equals 15 residues.

The V and J genes are TRBV7-2 and TRBJ2-7, with D maybe TRBD2 (6 bases). V lost 6 bases and J 6 bases, leaving 18 bases between the germline ends. Germline CDR1 and CDR2: SGHTA and FQGNSA. CDR3 length equals 14 residues. Here the CDR3 DNA reads TGTGCCAGCAGAAAACAAGGCGGGGCCGTCGAGCAGTACTTC. Its translation is CASRKQGGAVEQYF.

The genes are TRBV4-3 and TRBJ1-5; 8 nucleotides line up with TRBD1. The V gene end was trimmed by 4 bases and the J gene end by 2 bases; junction bases not matched to a gene: 10. CDR3 length: 17 residues. CDR1 is LGHNA and CDR2 is YSLEER in the germline V gene. Here the CDR3 reads CASSLRRGLEGNQPQHF. The CDR3 DNA is TGCGCCAGCAGCCTTCGCAGGGGGCTTGAGGGCAATCAGCCCCAGCATTTT.

The sample holds a few counts of this clone. This chain joins TRBV6-5 and TRBJ1-1, with D perhaps matching TRBD1 (5 bases). The CDR3 has 15 residues. CDR1 MNHEY and CDR2 SVGAGI come from the germline V gene. Trimming removed 0 bases from V and 1 base from J, with 9 bases in between. The CDR3 is CASSYSPTANTEAFF. CDR3 DNA: TGTGCCAGCAGTTACTCCCCGACAGCGAACACTGAAGCTTTCTTT.

As for this clone: Relative to the germline gene, one junction end is altered; a read error may explain this. CDR3 coding DNA: TGCGCCCGCAGCCTCCTAGCGGGGGGGGAACCGGGGCCCGAGACCCAGTACTTC. As protein: CARSLLAGGEPGPETQYF. The rearrangement uses TRBV5-1 and TRBJ2-5; TRBD2 agrees at 12 bases. The CDR3 is 18 residues long. Germline V gives CDR1 SGHRS, CDR2 YFSETQ.

The CDR3 bases are TGTGCCAGCAGCTCCTTCCAGCAGGGAAGAAGTGGCTACACCTTC. Its translation: CASSSFQQGRSGYTF. V and J are TRBV5-4 and TRBJ1-2, with D possibly TRBD1 on 5 matching bases. Germline V gives CDR1 SGHNT, CDR2 YYREEE (reference sequence). The CDR3 is made up of 15 amino acids. V was shortened by 3 bases and J by 7 bases, with 19 bases between the two germline ends.

The chain links TRBV2 to TRBJ2-3; 8 nucleotides align to TRBD2. The junction had 15 bases not matched to a gene; V was cut back by 7 bases and J by 3 bases. This CDR3 is 17 amino acids long. Germline CDR1 and CDR2: SNHLY and FYNNEI. Here the CDR3 DNA reads TGTGCCAGCACTGGAGGCCTCGGGCGGGGGGTGACAGATACGCAGTATTTT. Protein product: CASTGGLGRGVTDTQYF.

The chain's CDR3 is CASSTGLAGQPQHF. CDR3 DNA sequence: TGTGCCAGCAGTACAGGGTTAGCTGGTCAGCCCCAGCATTTT. This chain links TRBV27 with TRBJ1-5; tentative D call: TRBD1 (6 bases). Germline assignment: CDR1 MNHEY and CDR2 SMNVEV (reference sequence). CDR3 size: 14 residues. V shed 5 bases and J shed 6 bases, with 14 bases lying between them.

This rearrangement joins TRBV4-3 to TRBJ1-5; D is unresolved. The CDR3 covers 15 residues. Trimming removed 0 bases at V and 5 bases at J, with 11 bases between. From germline, CDR1 is LGHNA and CDR2 YSLEER. This CDR3 reads CASSQESRGDQPQHF. Written as DNA, the CDR3 is TGCGCCAGCAGCCAAGAGTCGCGAGGCGATCAGCCCCAGCATTTT.

The chain recombines TRBV12-3 or TRBV12-4 with TRBJ1-2; no clear D. V shed 5 bases and J shed 8 bases, with 9 bases lying between them. There are 11 residues in the CDR3. The CDR3 DNA is TGTGCCAGCAGTCCACAACTAGGCTACACCTTC. This encodes CASSPQLGYTF.

The rearrangement links TRBV3-1 (or the pseudogene TRBV3-2) to TRBJ1-2; TRBD1 agrees at 8 bases. Germline V lookup: CDR1 LGHDT, CDR2 YNNKEL (reference sequence). This CDR3 region has 15 residues. V dropped 4 bases and J dropped 0; count of bases not matched to a gene: 4. CDR3 amino acids: CASSLGQAANYGYTF. CDR3 nucleotide sequence: TGTGCCAGCAGCCTGGGACAGGCGGCTAACTATGGCTACACCTTC.

This clone came up many times. The chain employs TRBV6-4 and TRBJ2-3; 7 bases fit TRBD2. Germline lookup yields CDR1 MRHNA and CDR2 SNTAGT. Losses at the gene ends were 5 bases for V and 0 bases for J; bases not matched to a gene: 5. The CDR3 runs 15 residues. This CDR3 reads CASSYRAGSTDTQYF. The CDR3 DNA reads as TGTGCCAGCAGTTACCGAGCGGGGAGCACAGATACGCAGTATTTT.

This clone is a singleton in its sample. In DNA form, the CDR3 reads TGTGCCAGCAGCCTCCTCACATTTCCCATGAACACTGAAGCTTTCTTT. It translates to CASSLLTFPMNTEAFF. The rearrangement joins TRBV3-1 (or the pseudogene TRBV3-2) to TRBJ1-1, with D unresolved. This CDR3 has 16 amino acids. Trimming shortened V by 4 bases and J by 0 bases, and 15 bases separated the two germline ends. The germline gives CDR1 LGHDT, CDR2 YNNKEL (reference sequence).

This chain connects TRBV3-1 (or the pseudogene TRBV3-2) to TRBJ2-7; D is uncertain. This CDR3 is built from 14 residues. The germline V gene encodes CDR1 LGHDT and CDR2 YNNKEL (reference sequence). V was trimmed by 0 bases and J by 1 base, leaving 7 bases between them. In nucleotides, the CDR3 is TGTGCCAGCAGCCAAGATTACGGTTCCTACGAGCAGTACTTC. Translation gives CASSQDYGSYEQYF.

V and J are TRBV12-3 or TRBV12-4 and TRBJ1-5; possibly TRBD1 for D (5 bases). This CDR3 is 13 amino acids long. V was clipped by 3 bases and J by 5 bases, with 8 bases between them. DNA of the CDR3: TGTGCCAGCAGTTTGGGGGAGGATCAGCCCCAGCATTTT. Translation: CASSLGEDQPQHF.

The chain carries TRBV5-4 and TRBJ2-1; D gene ambiguous. CDR1 SGHNT and CDR2 YYREEE come from the germline V gene (reference sequence). Trimming removed 0 bases at V and 5 bases at J, with 9 bases between. The CDR3 covers 14 residues. CDR3 DNA sequence: TGTGCCAGCAGCTTGGTATCGGCGGACAATGAGCAGTTCTTC. Translating gives CASSLVSADNEQFF.

In its sample, this clone was seen once. This chain links TRBV12-3 or TRBV12-4 with TRBJ1-1, with D possibly TRBD1 on 5 matching bases. V lost 4 bases to trimming and J lost 3 bases, with 9 bases between them. The CDR3 runs to 13 residues. This CDR3 reads CASSSRGDTEAFF. For the CDR3, the DNA is TGTGCCAGCAGTTCAAGGGGTGACACTGAAGCTTTCTTT.